This TCR beta chain was obtained from a study of response to subunit inactivated influenza vaccine. TCRdb processed the RT-PCR reads anew with MiXCR; each CDR3 protein has one entry. The sample contains roughly 760,000 distinct CDR3 sequences, about 20% of which appear only once. Study-level findings and limits: Few new T cells, the authors suggested, are recruited by each seasonal influenza vaccination.

Germline CDR1 DFQATT, CDR2 SNEGSKA (reference sequence). The CDR3 has 12 amino acids. Trimming stripped 5 bases from V and 5 bases from J, with 12 bases between. Comments on this clonotype: Its antigen remains unknown.

The specimen comprised PBMCs from blood, sampled 4 to 6 days after vaccination. This clonotype was obtained from a man aged 45-60 years who received an inactivated influenza vaccine. The J gene is TRBJ1-1, the V gene TRBV20-1; D is undetermined. CDR3 DNA sequence: TGCAGTGCTGGCCCACCCCGAACTGAAGCTTTCTTT. Translation gives CSAGPPRTEAFF.